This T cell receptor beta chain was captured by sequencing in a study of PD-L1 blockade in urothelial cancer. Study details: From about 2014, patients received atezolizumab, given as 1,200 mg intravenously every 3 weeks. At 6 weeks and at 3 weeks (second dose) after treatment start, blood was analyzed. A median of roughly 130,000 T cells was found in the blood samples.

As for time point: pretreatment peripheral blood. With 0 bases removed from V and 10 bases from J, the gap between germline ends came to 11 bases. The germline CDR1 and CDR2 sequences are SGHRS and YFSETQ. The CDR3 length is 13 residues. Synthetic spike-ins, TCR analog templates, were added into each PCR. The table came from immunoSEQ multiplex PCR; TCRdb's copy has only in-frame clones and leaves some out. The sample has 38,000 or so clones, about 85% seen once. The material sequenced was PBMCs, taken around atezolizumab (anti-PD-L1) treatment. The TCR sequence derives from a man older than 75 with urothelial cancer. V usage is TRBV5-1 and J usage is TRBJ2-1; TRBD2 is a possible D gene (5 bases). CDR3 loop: CASSLGGSDEQFF. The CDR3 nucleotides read TGCGCCAGCAGCTTGGGAGGGAGTGACGAGCAGTTCTTC.